Below, one T cell receptor beta chain is given with its context. Per germline, CDR1 SGDLS and CDR2 YYNGEE. This CDR3 has 15 residues. The ends lost 1 base at V and 7 bases at J; junction bases unmatched: 3. This sample is part of a study of blood T cell repertoires in COVID-19. TCRdb keeps only in-frame clones here, not all; method: immunoSEQ multiplex PCR. The repertoire holds some 120,000 clones, with about 86% as singletons. The receptor was isolated from a woman aged 50 to 60 with active or convalescent COVID-19. The chain is built from TRBV9 and TRBJ2-1; 12 bases fit TRBD2. The sample taken for sequencing was peripheral blood. For the CDR3, the DNA is TGTGCCAGCAGCGTATGGACTAGCGGGACGAATGAGCAGTTCTTC. This encodes CASSVWTSGTNEQFF.